This TCR beta chain was obtained from a study of technical replicates of blood from several donors. The CDR3 has 16 residues. The germline V gene encodes CDR1 MGHRA and CDR2 YSYEKL. V dropped 2 bases and J dropped 4 bases, with 17 bases sitting between them. Clones were sequenced by immunoSEQ multiplex PCR, and TCRdb holds only the in-frame ones, with some missing. The sample lists some 66,000 clones; about 98% were seen once. The chain uses TRBV4-1 and TRBJ1-2, with D possibly matching TRBD1 (5 bases). What was sequenced was T cells isolated from PBMCs. This receptor was identified in a human donor in good health. The DNA for the CDR3 is TGCGCCAGCAGCCAATCCAGGGAGGGGAACAGCTATGGCTACACCTTC. As protein: CASSQSREGNSYGYTF.